These 17 T cell receptor beta chains originate from one sample sequenced in a study of blood T cell repertoires in COVID-19 (dated by TCRdb to 2018 to 2020). The library was produced with the immunoSEQ multiplex PCR assay. Here the immuneACCESS table is served through TCRdb, limited to in-frame sequences with V and J called. Missing clones are a known gap in these copies; in checked studies unresolved V genes cover under half, and the rest lacks a known reason. The sample table contains fewer than 200,000 clones; only one count was recorded for roughly nine tenths of them. Around 21% of the sample rests with the top ten. Sequencing input: peripheral blood. All receptors derive from a man between 65 and 80 years old with active or convalescent COVID-19.

The chain couples TRBV2 to TRBJ1-5, with TRBD1 as a possible D gene (5 bases). Between the trimmed V and J ends, which lost 5 bases and 5 bases, there was a span of 16 bases. The CDR3 has 15 residues. Germline V lookup: CDR1 SNHLY, CDR2 FYNNEI. The CDR3 DNA reads TGTGCCAGCAGTCCCCCTCCAGGGAGGGATCAGCCCCAGCATTTT. Translating it yields CASSPPPGRDQPQHF.

The chain carries TRBV28 and TRBJ2-1; D is perhaps TRBD1 (5 bases). This CDR3 is built from 12 residues. V gave up 1 base and J gave up 12 bases, with 10 bases separating them. The germline V gene encodes CDR1 MDHEN and CDR2 SYDVKM. In nucleotides, the CDR3 is TGTGCCAGCAGTTTATTACAGGCTGGGCAGTTCTTC. Protein sequence: CASSLLQAGQFF. Complete variable domain (other parts from reference TRBV28 and TRBJ2-1): DVKVTQSSRYLVKRTGEKVFLECVQDMDHENMFWYRQDPGLGLRLIYFSYDVKMKEKGDIPEGYSVSREKKERFSLILESASTNQTSMYLCASSLLQAGQFFGPGTRLTVL.

V usage is TRBV27 and J usage is TRBJ1-3; no firm D call. V was pared by 2 bases and J by 3 bases, with 11 bases between. This CDR3 has 15 amino acids. Germline V gene lookup returns CDR1 MNHEY and CDR2 SMNVEV (reference sequence). The CDR3 DNA reads TGTGCCAGCAGTTTACTGGGAGAAGGTGGAAACACCATATATTTT. It encodes CASSLLGEGGNTIYF.

The sample holds one count of this clone. The chain employs TRBV7-9 and TRBJ1-1; D possibly corresponds to TRBD1 (5 bases). The CDR3 is 13 residues long. V lost 1 base and J 7 bases, leaving 10 bases between the germline ends. Germline assignment: CDR1 SEHNR and CDR2 FQNEAQ (reference sequence). The CDR3 DNA reads TGTGCCAGCAGCTTAGGACAGAATATTGAAGCTTTCTTT. Translation: CASSLGQNIEAFF.

Note on this clone: A junction end diverges from the germline sequence, so it may reflect a read error. This chain joins TRBV11-2 and TRBJ1-3; 9 bases agree with TRBD1. The germline gives CDR1 SGHAT, CDR2 FQNNGV. This CDR3 is 14 amino acids long. CDR3 amino acids: CASSPQGAGNTIYF. CDR3 nucleotide sequence: TGTGCCAGCAGCCCACAGGGGGCTGGCAACACCATATATTTT.

J is TRBJ1-5 and V is TRBV5-1, with unresolved D. Germline loops: CDR1 SGHRS, CDR2 YFSETQ. V was trimmed by 0 bases and J by 3 bases, leaving 10 bases between them. This CDR3 region has 15 residues. The CDR3 is CASSLDNFYNQPQHF. DNA of the CDR3: TGCGCCAGCAGCTTGGATAACTTTTACAATCAGCCCCAGCATTTT.

This chain links TRBV5-1 with TRBJ1-1; a weak D match, TRBD1 (5 bases). CDR1 SGHRS and CDR2 YFSETQ come from the germline V gene. This CDR3 region has 10 residues. Trimming cost V 6 bases and J 5 bases, with 5 bases left between them. Here the CDR3 DNA reads TGCGCCAGCAAGGGGACTGAAGCTTTCTTT. Translating gives CASKGTEAFF.

A note on this clone: Other nucleotide sequences from this sample produce the same CDR3. The rearrangement joins TRBV5-1 to TRBJ1-3; D is perhaps TRBD1 (6 bases). V gave up 2 bases and J gave up 4 bases, with 7 bases separating them. The CDR3 is 13 amino acids. In germline, CDR1 is SGHRS, CDR2 YFSETQ. The DNA for the CDR3 is TGCGCCAGCAGCTTAGACAGGGGAAACACCATATATTTT. Its translation is CASSLDRGNTIYF.

The rearrangement uses TRBV12-3 or TRBV12-4 and TRBJ1-4, with 10 positions matching TRBD1. There are 13 residues in the CDR3. The trim removed 7 bases at V and 8 bases at J, leaving 4 bases unmatched. The chain's CDR3 is CASKDRGSEKLFF. CDR3 DNA: TGTGCCAGCAAGGACAGGGGGAGCGAAAAACTGTTTTTT.

The rearrangement links TRBV6-2 or TRBV6-3 to TRBJ2-7; D might be TRBD2 (5 bases). This CDR3 is 13 amino acids long. CDR1 is MNHEY, CDR2 SVGEGT, per germline. Between the trimmed V and J ends, which lost 6 bases and 0 bases, there was a span of 9 bases. CDR3 region: CASSLSGSYEQYF. The CDR3 DNA is TGTGCCAGCAGCCTGAGCGGCTCCTACGAGCAGTACTTC.

The rearrangement joins TRBV7-9 to TRBJ2-7, with TRBD1 identical over 8 bases. In germline, CDR1 is SEHNR, CDR2 FQNEAQ (reference sequence). There are 12 residues in the CDR3. V was clipped by 2 bases and J by 7 bases; unmatched bases: 1. The CDR3 spells CASSLRDREQYF. The CDR3 DNA is TGTGCCAGCAGCTTAAGGGACAGGGAGCAGTACTTC.

The V gene is TRBV7-9, the J gene TRBJ1-6; 11 nucleotides line up with TRBD1. Germline V gene sequence: CDR1 SEHNR, CDR2 FQNEAQ (reference sequence). V gave up 8 bases and J gave up 9 bases; unmatched junction bases: 9. This CDR3 has 15 amino acids. The CDR3 DNA sequence: TGTGCCAGCGAAGGGACAGGGGGGTTAGGTTCACCCCTCCACTTT. Residues: CASEGTGGLGSPLHF.

In its sample, this clone was seen once. This chain connects TRBV7-2 to TRBJ2-2, with D tentatively TRBD2 (6 bases). CDR1 and CDR2 (germline): SGHTA, FQGNSA. V was shortened by 5 bases and J by 7 bases, with 20 bases between the two germline ends. The length of the CDR3 is 16 residues. This CDR3 reads CASSVLARGAGGELFF. The CDR3 DNA reads as TGTGCCAGCAGCGTTCTAGCGAGGGGAGCGGGCGGGGAGCTGTTTTTT.

J is TRBJ2-2 and V is TRBV6-6; 9 bases fit TRBD1. Germline V CDR1 and CDR2: MNHNY, SVGAGI (reference sequence). Losses at the gene ends were 7 bases for V and 5 bases for J; bases not matched to a gene: 8. This CDR3 spans 15 amino acids. The CDR3 bases are TGTGCCAGCATCAAACAGGGGACAGGGACCGGGGAGCTGTTTTTT. Its protein product is CASIKQGTGTGELFF.

The chain links TRBV28 to TRBJ2-1; TRBD1 might be the D (6 bases). V dropped 5 bases and J dropped 8 bases, with 10 bases sitting between them. Germline CDR1 and CDR2: MDHEN and SYDVKM. This CDR3 is 12 amino acids long. CDR3 loop: CASSGRGDEQFF. The CDR3, as DNA: TGTGCCAGCAGTGGCAGGGGAGATGAGCAGTTCTTC. The complete variable domain, with remaining parts taken from reference TRBV28 and TRBJ2-1, reads DVKVTQSSRYLVKRTGEKVFLECVQDMDHENMFWYRQDPGLGLRLIYFSYDVKMKEKGDIPEGYSVSREKKERFSLILESASTNQTSMYLCASSGRGDEQFFGPGTRLTVL.

This clone occurred a few times. The chain employs TRBV9 and TRBJ2-7; 12 bases fit TRBD2. This CDR3 has 17 amino acids. CDR1 is SGDLS, CDR2 YYNGEE, per germline. V dropped 3 bases and J dropped 7; count of bases not matched to a gene: 14. The CDR3 is CASSASLAGGPPSEQYF. In DNA form, the CDR3 reads TGTGCCAGCAGCGCCTCACTAGCGGGAGGTCCTCCCAGTGAGCAGTACTTC.

This chain connects TRBV27 to TRBJ2-1; maybe TRBD2 (6 bases). Germline loops: CDR1 MNHEY, CDR2 SMNVEV (reference sequence). The germline V and J ends were trimmed by 2 bases and 7 bases, with 15 bases remaining between them. This CDR3 is built from 15 residues. The CDR3 loop reads CASSLVVGSRNEQFF. CDR3 coding DNA: TGTGCCAGCAGTTTAGTGGTCGGGAGTAGAAATGAGCAGTTCTTC.